Reported below is one TCR beta chain. Its antigen is not identified. This specimen comes from a study of blood T cells in healthy people across ages. CDR3 size: 14 residues. The V gene end was trimmed by 6 bases and the J gene end by 7 bases; junction bases not matched to a gene: 9. Study observations and caveats: The long-lived group displayed more naive CD4+ cells, plus higher diversity, than the aged donors did. Age advanced and TCR beta diversity per million T cells fell, roughly linearly.

Primed by a sample-barcoded 5' primer and a J-beta primer mix, a second PCR proceeded for 7 to 11 cycles. Using its own MiXCR run on the 5' RACE reads, TCRdb lists one record per CDR3 protein. The sample consists of about 1.6 million distinct CDR3 sequences, about 31% of them appearing once. This sequence was found in a woman in her 30s in good health. The gene calls are TRBV12-3 or TRBV12-4 and TRBJ1-5, with 7 bases that match TRBD1. Material: blood. In nucleotides, the CDR3 is TGTGCCAGCAGATTGACAGGGAGGAGACAGCCCCAGCATTTT. Protein sequence: CASRLTGRRQPQHF.